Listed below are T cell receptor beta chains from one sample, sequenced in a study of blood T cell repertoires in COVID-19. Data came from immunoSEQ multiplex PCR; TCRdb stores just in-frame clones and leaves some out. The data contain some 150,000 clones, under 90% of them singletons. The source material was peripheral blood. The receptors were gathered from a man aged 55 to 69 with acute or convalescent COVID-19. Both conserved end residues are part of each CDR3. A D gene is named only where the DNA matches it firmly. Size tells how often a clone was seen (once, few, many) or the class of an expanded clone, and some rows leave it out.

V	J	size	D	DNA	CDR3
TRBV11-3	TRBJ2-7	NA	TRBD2	TGTGCCAGCAGCTCGTCCGAACTTAGCGGGAGGGGCGTTACCCACGAGCAGTACTTC	CASSSSELSGRGVTHEQYF
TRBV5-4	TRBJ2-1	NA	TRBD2	TGTGCCAGCAGCTTAGGGGTCCTAGCGGGGGGCGTCAATGAGCAGTTCTTC	CASSLGVLAGGVNEQFF
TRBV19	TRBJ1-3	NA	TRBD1	TGTGCCAGTAGTACCCAGGGGGCTTTCGGAAACACCATATATTTT	CASSTQGAFGNTIYF
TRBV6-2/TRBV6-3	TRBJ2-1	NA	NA	TGTGCCAGCAGTTACGGGACAAGAGACAATGAGCAGTTCTTC	CASSYGTRDNEQFF
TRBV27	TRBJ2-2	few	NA	TGTGCCAGCAGAGGACAGCCGAACACCGGGGAGCTGTTTTTT	CASRGQPNTGELFF
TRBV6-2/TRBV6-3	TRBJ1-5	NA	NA	TGTGCCAGCAGTTATTTCCGGCAGGGGAATCAGCCCCAGCATTTT	CASSYFRQGNQPQHF
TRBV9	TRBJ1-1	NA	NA	TGTGCCAGCAGCGTAGGGAGGGAAGGAGCTGAAGCTTTCTTT	CASSVGREGAEAFF
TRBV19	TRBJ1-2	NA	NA	TGTGCCAGTAGTCCTTCAGGTTATGGCTACACCTTC	CASSPSGYGYTF
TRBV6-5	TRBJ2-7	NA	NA	TGTGCCAGCAGTCGAGTCAGGGAAACCTACGAGCAGTACTTC	CASSRVRETYEQYF
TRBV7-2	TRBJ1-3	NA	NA	TGTGCCAGCAGCTTAGTCGGGTTCTCTGGAAACACCATATATTTT	CASSLVGFSGNTIYF
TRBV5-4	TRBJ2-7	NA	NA	TGTGCCAGCAGCTTGCCACAGGGCTACGAGCAGTACTTC	CASSLPQGYEQYF
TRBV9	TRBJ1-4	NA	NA	TGTGCCAGCAGCGTATCTGGCGGGGTTCGGACTAATGAAAAACTGTTTTTT	CASSVSGGVRTNEKLFF
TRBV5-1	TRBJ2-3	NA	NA	TGCGCCAGCAGCTTGGGAGGTGGAAGCGACGGGGTTAAGCAGTATTTT	CASSLGGGSDGVKQYF
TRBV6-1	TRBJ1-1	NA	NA	TGTGCCAGCAGTGAAAGCGTGAACACTGAAGCTTTCTTT	CASSESVNTEAFF
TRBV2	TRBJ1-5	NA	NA	TGTGCCAGCACGTGGGGAGATCAGCCCCAGCATTTT	CASTWGDQPQHF
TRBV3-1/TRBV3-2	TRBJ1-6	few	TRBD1	TGTGCCAGCAGCCCCCCGGGACAGGGGAATTCACCCCTCCACTTT	CASSPPGQGNSPLHF
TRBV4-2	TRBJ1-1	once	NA	TGTGCCAGCAGCCAAGGGAGGGACACTGAAGCTTTCTTT	CASSQGRDTEAFF
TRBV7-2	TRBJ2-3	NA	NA	TGTGCCAGCAGCTTAGAGGGCAGGGGAGATACGCAGTATTTT	CASSLEGRGDTQYF
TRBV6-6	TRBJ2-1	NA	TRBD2	TGTGCCAGCACCCAACTAGCGGGGGGGTACAATGAGCAGTTCTTC	CASTQLAGGYNEQFF
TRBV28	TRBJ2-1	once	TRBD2	TGTGCCAGCAGTACCGCCGGGACTAGGTCCTACAATGAGCAGTTCTTC	CASSTAGTRSYNEQFF
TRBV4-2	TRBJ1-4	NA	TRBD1	TGTGCCAGCAGCCAAGATGGGACAGGGGGTGGGGAAAAACTGTTTTTT	CASSQDGTGGGEKLFF
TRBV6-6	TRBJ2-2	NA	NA	TGTGCCAGCAGTTACGGGGCCTCCGGAGGGACCGGGGAGCTGTTTTTT	CASSYGASGGTGELFF
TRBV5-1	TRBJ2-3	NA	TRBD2	TGCGCCAGCAGCTTGGGGACTAGCGGGGGGGCAGATACGCAGTATTTT	CASSLGTSGGADTQYF
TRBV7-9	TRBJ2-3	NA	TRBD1	TGTGCCAGCAGCTCAAACAGGGGTGAAACAGATACGCAGTATTTT	CASSSNRGETDTQYF
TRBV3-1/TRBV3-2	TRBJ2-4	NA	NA	TGTGCCAGCAGCCAACCCCGGACAGTCAAGGCGGACATTCAGTACTTC	CASSQPRTVKADIQYF
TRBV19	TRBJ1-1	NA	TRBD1	TGTGCCAGTAGTATTGTAGGGACAGGGCTTATGAACACTGAAGCTTTCTTT	CASSIVGTGLMNTEAFF
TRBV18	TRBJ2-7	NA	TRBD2	TGTGCCAGCTCACCAGGGGAAGCGGGGGGGCCTCACGAGCAGTACTTC	CASSPGEAGGPHEQYF
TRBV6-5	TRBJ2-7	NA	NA	TGTGCCAGCAGTTCAGAGGGCTCGTCCTACGAGCAGTACTTC	CASSSEGSSYEQYF
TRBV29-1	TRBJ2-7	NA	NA	TGCAGCGTTGTGTGGAGCTACGAGCAGTACTTC	CSVVWSYEQYF
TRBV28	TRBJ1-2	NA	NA	TGTGCCAGCAGTTCGCCTTTCCCCGGGGGCTATGGCTACACCTTC	CASSSPFPGGYGYTF
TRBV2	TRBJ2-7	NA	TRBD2	TGTGCCAGCAGTGTCGGACCCGGCGGGGGGGAGCAGTACTTC	CASSVGPGGGEQYF
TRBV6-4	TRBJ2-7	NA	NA	TGTGCCAGCAGTGTGGAGGCGGCTTCCTACGAGCAGTACTTC	CASSVEAASYEQYF
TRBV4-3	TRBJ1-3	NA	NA	TGCGCCAGCAGCCAAGATAGCGCGTCCTCTGGAAACACCATATATTTT	CASSQDSASSGNTIYF
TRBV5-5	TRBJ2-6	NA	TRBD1	TGTGCCAGCAGCTCAAGACAGGGGGCGCATGCTGGGGCCAACGTCCTGACTTTC	CASSSRQGAHAGANVLTF
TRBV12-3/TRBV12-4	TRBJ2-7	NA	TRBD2	TGTGCCAGCGCACTAGCGGGGGTCTACGAGCAGTACTTC	CASALAGVYEQYF